This T cell receptor beta chain came from a study of OX40 agonist ivuxolimab in advanced cancers. In the case of this clone: Its antigen remains unidentified.

Using immunoSEQ multiplex PCR, the repertoire was profiled, and TCRdb retains in-frame clones only, with some absent. There are tens of thousands of clones in the sample; over 80% occur only once, and approximately 31% lies in the top ten. Exclusion of a patient followed from autoimmune disease history or systemic immunosuppression. The study's findings and limits: Partly responding patients at 0.1-3.0 mg/kg showed some of the smallest clonal expansion.

With 5 bases removed from V and 8 bases from J, the gap between germline ends came to 17 bases. The CDR3 has 14 residues. Germline V gene lookup returns CDR1 SEHNR and CDR2 FQNEAQ (reference sequence). The sample consisted of CD4+ or CD8+ T cells sorted from blood, taken in a trial of the OX40 agonist ivuxolimab. The V gene is TRBV7-9, the J gene TRBJ2-3; tentative D call: TRBD2 (6 bases). The receptor's source is an adult with an advanced solid tumor such as melanoma, head and neck, liver or kidney cancer. In nucleotides, the CDR3 is TGTGCCAGCAGCCGTGGGACTTATATTGGTACGCAGTATTTT. It yields the protein CASSRGTYIGTQYF.